Given below is one TCR beta chain in context. The data stem from a study of blood T cell repertoires in COVID-19. Study-wide background: Samples taken during acute and convalescent COVID-19 were collected in the United States, Italy and Spain.

There are 14 residues in the CDR3. Per the germline V gene, CDR1 is MNHEY and CDR2 is SVGAGI. The junction had 2 bases not matched to a gene; V was cut back by 6 bases and J by 0 bases. Per the original methods: Estimated nucleated cell counts came from reference gene primer amplification. The protocol was immunoSEQ multiplex PCR, while the TCRdb copy is restricted to in-frame clones and leaves out a portion. That table gives V, J and clone size, and the DNA gave D and trimming. The data show 45,000 to 55,000 clones, about 82% seen once. This TCR was sampled from a man in his 70s with active COVID-19. This sequence joins TRBV6-5 and TRBJ2-1, with TRBD1 matching over 7 bases. Material: peripheral blood. CDR3 bases: TGTGCCAGCAGCTCAGGGGGCTCCTACAATGAGCAGTTCTTC. It translates to CASSSGGSYNEQFF.